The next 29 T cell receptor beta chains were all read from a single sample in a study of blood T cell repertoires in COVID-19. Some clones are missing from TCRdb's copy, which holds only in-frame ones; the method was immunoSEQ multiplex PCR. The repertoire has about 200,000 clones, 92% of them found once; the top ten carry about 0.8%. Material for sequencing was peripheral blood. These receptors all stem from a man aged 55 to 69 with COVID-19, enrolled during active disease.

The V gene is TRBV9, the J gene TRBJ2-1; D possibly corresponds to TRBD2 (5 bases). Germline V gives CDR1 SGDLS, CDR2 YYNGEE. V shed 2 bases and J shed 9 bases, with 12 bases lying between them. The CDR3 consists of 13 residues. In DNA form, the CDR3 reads TGTGCCAGCAGCGTCGTCCCTCGGGGTGAGCAGTTCTTC. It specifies CASSVVPRGEQFF.

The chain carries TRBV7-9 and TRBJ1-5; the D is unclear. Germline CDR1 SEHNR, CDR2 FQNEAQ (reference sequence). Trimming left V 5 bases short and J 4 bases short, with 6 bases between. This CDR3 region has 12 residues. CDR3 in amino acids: CASSAVNQPQHF. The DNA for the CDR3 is TGTGCCAGCAGCGCAGTGAATCAGCCCCAGCATTTT.

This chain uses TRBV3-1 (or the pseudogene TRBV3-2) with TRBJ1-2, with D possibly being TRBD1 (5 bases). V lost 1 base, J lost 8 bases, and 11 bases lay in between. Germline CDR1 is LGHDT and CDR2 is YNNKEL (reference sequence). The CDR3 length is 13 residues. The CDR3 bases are TGTGCCAGCAGCCAAGTCCAGGGCAGCGGCTACACCTTC. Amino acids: CASSQVQGSGYTF.

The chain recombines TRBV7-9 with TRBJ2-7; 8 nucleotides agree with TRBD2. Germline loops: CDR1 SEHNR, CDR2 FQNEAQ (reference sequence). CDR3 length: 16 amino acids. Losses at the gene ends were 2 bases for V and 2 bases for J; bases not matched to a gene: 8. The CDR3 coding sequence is TGTGCCAGCAGCTTATCCCTGTCGGGGGGGCCCTACGAGCAGTACTTC. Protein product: CASSLSLSGGPYEQYF.

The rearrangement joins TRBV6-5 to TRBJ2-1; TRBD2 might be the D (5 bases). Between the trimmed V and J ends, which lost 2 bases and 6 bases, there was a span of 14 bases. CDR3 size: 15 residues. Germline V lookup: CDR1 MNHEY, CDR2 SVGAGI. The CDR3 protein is CASSYESGRRNEQFF. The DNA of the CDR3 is TGTGCCAGCAGTTACGAAAGCGGCCGGCGCAATGAGCAGTTCTTC.

In DNA form, the CDR3 reads TGTGCCAGTAGTCCACTTGGACAGGGGGTTCATCAGCCCCAGCATTTT. This gives the protein CASSPLGQGVHQPQHF. The rearrangement uses TRBV19 and TRBJ1-5; 10 bases map to TRBD1. The CDR3 extends over 16 amino acids. The germline V gene has CDR1 LNHDA and CDR2 SQIVND (reference sequence). Losses at the gene ends were 5 bases for V and 5 bases for J; bases not matched to a gene: 9.

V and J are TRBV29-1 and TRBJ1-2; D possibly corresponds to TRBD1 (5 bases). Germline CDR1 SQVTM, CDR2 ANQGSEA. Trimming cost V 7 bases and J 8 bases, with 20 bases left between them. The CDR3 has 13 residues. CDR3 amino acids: CSAPRGDRGGYTF. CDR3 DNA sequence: TGCAGCGCTCCCCGGGGGGACCGAGGGGGCTACACCTTC.

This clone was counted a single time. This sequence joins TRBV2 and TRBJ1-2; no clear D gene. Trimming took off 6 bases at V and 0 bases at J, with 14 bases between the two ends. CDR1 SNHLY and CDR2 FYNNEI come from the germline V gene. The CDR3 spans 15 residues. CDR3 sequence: CASSQESLANYGYTF. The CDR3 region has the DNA TGTGCCAGCAGCCAGGAATCGCTGGCTAACTATGGCTACACCTTC.

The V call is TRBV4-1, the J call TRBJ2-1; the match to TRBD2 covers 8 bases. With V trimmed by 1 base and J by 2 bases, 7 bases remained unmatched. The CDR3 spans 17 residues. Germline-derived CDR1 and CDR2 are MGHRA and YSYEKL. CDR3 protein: CASSQVTSGGPYNEQFF. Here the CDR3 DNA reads TGCGCCAGCAGCCAAGTGACCAGCGGGGGACCCTACAATGAGCAGTTCTTC.

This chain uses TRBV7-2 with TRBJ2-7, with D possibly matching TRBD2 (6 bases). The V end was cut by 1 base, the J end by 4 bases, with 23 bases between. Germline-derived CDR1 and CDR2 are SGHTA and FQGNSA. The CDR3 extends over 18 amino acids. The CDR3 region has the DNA TGTGCCAGCAGCTTAGGTGTCAGCGGGCGAAGCTTGGGTTACGAGCAGTACTTC. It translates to CASSLGVSGRSLGYEQYF.

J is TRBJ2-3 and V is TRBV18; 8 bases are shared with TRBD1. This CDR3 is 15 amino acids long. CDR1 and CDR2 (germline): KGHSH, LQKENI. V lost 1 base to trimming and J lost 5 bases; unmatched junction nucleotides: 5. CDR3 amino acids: CASSPRTGTIDTQYF. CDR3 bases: TGTGCCAGCTCACCACGGACAGGGACGATAGATACGCAGTATTTT.

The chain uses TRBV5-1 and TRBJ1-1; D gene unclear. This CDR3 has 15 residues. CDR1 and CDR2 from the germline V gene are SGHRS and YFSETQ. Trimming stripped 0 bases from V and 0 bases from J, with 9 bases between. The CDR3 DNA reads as TGCGCCAGCAGCTTGGTTCTGCGGCTGAACACTGAAGCTTTCTTT. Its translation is CASSLVLRLNTEAFF.

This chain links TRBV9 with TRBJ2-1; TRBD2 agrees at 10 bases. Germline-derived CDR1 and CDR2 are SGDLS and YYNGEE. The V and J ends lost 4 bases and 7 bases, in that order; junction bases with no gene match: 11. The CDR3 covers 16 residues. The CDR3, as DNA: TGTGCCAGCAGCACCCACGGGGCTAGCGGGAGTAATGAGCAGTTCTTC. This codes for CASSTHGASGSNEQFF.

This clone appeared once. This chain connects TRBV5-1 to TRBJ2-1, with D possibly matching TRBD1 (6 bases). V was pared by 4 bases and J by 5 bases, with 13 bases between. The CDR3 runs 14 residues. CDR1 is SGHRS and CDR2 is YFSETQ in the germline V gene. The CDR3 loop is CASSPYRVHNEQFF. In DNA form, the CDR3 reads TGCGCCAGCAGCCCGTACAGGGTACACAATGAGCAGTTCTTC.

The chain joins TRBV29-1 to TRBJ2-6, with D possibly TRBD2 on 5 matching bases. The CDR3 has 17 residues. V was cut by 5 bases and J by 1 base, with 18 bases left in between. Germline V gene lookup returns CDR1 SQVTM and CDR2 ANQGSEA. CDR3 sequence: CSVLTPELGSGANVLTF. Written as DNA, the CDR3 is TGCAGCGTTTTAACCCCTGAACTAGGTTCTGGGGCCAACGTCCTGACTTTC.

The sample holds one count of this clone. CDR3 protein: CASSPTSGGAPVTDTQYF. The CDR3, as DNA: TGTGCCAGCAGCCCAACTAGCGGGGGGGCCCCAGTGACAGATACGCAGTATTTT. The chain carries TRBV5-6 and TRBJ2-3, with 13 positions matching TRBD2. The length of the CDR3 is 18 residues. The V gene's germline CDR1 is SGHDT and CDR2 YYEEEE. J was trimmed by 3 bases and V by 4 bases; bases with no gene match: 11. The whole variable domain, remainder taken from reference TRBV5-6 and TRBJ2-3, is DAGVTQSPTHLIKTRGQQVTLRCSPKSGHDTVSWYQQALGQGPQFIFQYYEEEERQRGNFPDRFSGHQFPNYSSELNVNALLLGDSALYLCASSPTSGGAPVTDTQYFGPGTRLTVL.

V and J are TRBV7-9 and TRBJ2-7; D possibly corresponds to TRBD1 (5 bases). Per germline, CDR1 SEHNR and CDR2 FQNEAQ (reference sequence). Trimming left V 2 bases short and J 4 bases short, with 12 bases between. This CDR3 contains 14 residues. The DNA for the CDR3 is TGTGCCAGCAGCTTACCCGGCCAGGGTTACGAGCAGTACTTC. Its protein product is CASSLPGQGYEQYF.

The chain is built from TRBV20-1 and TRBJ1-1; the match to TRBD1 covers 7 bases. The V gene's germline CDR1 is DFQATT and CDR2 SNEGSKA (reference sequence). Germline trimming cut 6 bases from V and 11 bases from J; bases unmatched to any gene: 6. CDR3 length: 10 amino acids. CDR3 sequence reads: CSAGLQGAFF. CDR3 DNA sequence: TGCAGTGCGGGGTTACAGGGGGCTTTCTTT.

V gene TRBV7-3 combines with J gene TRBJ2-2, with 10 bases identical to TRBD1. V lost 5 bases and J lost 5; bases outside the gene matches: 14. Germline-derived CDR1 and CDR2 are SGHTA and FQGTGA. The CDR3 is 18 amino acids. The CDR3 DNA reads TGTGCCAGCAGCCAACACGGACCGACAGGGGGCGGGACCGGGGAGCTGTTTTTT. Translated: CASSQHGPTGGGTGELFF. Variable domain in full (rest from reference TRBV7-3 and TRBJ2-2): GAGVSQTPSNKVTEKGKYVELRCDPISGHTALYWYRQSLGQGPEFLIYFQGTGAADDSGLPNDRFFAVRPEGSVSTLKIQRTERGDSAVYLCASSQHGPTGGGTGELFFGEGSRLTVL.

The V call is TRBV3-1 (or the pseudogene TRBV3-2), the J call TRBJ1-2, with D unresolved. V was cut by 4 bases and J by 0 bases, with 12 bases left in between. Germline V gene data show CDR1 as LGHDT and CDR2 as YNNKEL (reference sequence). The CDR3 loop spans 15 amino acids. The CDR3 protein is CASSPSTVANYGYTF. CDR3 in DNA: TGTGCCAGCAGCCCAAGCACGGTCGCTAACTATGGCTACACCTTC.

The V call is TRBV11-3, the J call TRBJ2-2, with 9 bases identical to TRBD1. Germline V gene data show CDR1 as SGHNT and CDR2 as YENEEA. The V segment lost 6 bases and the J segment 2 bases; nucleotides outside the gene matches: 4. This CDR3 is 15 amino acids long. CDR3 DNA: TGTGCCAGCAGGACGGACAGGGGAAACACCGGGGAGCTGTTTTTT. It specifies CASRTDRGNTGELFF.

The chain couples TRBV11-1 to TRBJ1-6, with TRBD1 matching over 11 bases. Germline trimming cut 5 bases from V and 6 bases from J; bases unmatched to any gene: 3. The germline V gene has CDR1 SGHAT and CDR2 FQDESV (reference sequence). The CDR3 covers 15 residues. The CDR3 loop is CASSRDRGSNSPLHF. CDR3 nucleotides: TGTGCCAGCAGCCGGGACAGGGGGAGTAATTCACCCCTCCACTTT.

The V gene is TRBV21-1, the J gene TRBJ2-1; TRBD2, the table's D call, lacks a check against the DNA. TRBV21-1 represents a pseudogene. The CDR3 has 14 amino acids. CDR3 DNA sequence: TGTGCCAGCAGCAAAGGCGGGAGGGTAGGAGAGCAGTTCTTC. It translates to CASSKGGRVGEQFF.

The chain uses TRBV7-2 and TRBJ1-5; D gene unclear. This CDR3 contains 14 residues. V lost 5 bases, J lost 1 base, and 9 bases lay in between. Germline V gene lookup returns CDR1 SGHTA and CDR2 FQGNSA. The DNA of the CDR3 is TGTGCCAGCAGCCCTAACCTGAGCAATCAGCCCCAGCATTTT. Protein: CASSPNLSNQPQHF.

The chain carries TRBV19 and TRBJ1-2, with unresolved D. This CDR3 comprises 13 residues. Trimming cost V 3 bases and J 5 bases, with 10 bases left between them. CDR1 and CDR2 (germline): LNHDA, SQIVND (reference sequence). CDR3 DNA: TGTGCCAGTAGTATCGCAGGCCTTTATGGCTACACCTTC. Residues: CASSIAGLYGYTF.

CDR3 bases: TGTGCCAGCAGTTACGGCGGGACAGGGGGAGGAAATGAGCAGTTCTTC. This translates into CASSYGGTGGGNEQFF. The chain recombines TRBV6-5 with TRBJ2-1; 11 bases are shared with TRBD1. The CDR3 sequence is 16 residues long. Germline CDR1 reads MNHEY; CDR2 reads SVGAGI. V shed 2 bases and J 7 bases; nucleotides not matched to a gene: 7.

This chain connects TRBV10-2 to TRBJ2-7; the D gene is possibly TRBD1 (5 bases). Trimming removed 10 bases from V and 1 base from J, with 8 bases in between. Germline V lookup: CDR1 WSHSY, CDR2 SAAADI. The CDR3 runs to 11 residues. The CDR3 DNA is TGCGCCACGCAGGGATCCTACGAGCAGTACTTC. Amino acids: CATQGSYEQYF.

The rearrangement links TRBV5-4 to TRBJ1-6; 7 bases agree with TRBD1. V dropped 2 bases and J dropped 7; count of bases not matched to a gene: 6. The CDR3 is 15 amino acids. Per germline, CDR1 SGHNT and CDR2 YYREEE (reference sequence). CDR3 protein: CASSFPTGANSPLHF. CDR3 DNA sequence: TGTGCCAGCAGCTTCCCCACAGGGGCCAATTCACCCCTCCACTTT.

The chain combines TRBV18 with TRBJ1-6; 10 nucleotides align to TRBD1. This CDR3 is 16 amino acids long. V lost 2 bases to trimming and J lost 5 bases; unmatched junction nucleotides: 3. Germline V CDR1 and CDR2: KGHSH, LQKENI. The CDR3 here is CASSPRGTGDNSPLHF. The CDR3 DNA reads TGTGCCAGCTCACCAAGAGGGACAGGGGATAATTCACCCCTCCACTTT.